Shown below are 27 T cell receptor beta chains from a single sample sequenced in a study of human T cells and chemical hapten exposure. Stated time point: pre-sensitization, week 0. Documented treatment: therapeutic diphenylcyclopropenone sensitization with weekly scalp DPC. MiXCR was run by TCRdb on the RACE reads, yielding one entry per CDR3 protein. The top ten hold about 7.7% of the sample, which has 300,000 to 450,000 distinct CDR3 sequences, around 5.5% seen once. Here the sequenced sample was whole blood, taken in connection with sensitization to the hapten diphenylcyclopropenone (DPC). These receptors were obtained from a woman aged 18-35 years with alopecia areata. Some clones in this sample may be carry-over from other donors' samples.

CDR3 in amino acids: CASSLAKDEQYF. In DNA form, the CDR3 reads TGTGCCAGCAGCTTAGCGAAGGACGAGCAGTACTTC. The V call is TRBV7-9, the J call TRBJ2-7, with D uncertain. Germline assignment: CDR1 SEHNR and CDR2 FQNEAQ (reference sequence). The CDR3 runs to 12 residues. The V and J ends lost 0 bases and 5 bases respectively, with 5 bases between them.

In its sample, this clonotype was seen many times. V and J are TRBV6-5 and TRBJ1-1; possibly TRBD1 for D (5 bases). Trimming cost V 7 bases and J 10 bases, with 19 bases left between them. Germline V lookup: CDR1 MNHEY, CDR2 SVGAGI. This CDR3 has 13 residues. DNA for the CDR3: TGTGCCAGCATTATACCAGGGTCGTTTCTAGCTTTCTTT. This translates into CASIIPGSFLAFF.

This clonotype was seen more than once but under ten times. The junction does not match germline at one end; this may be a read error. The chain has TRBV3-1 and TRBJ2-2, with D possibly matching TRBD1 (6 bases). Germline V CDR1 and CDR2: LGHDT, YNNKEL (reference sequence). The CDR3 runs 15 residues. The CDR3 bases are TGTGCCAGCAGACAAGCGAAGGGGGAATCCGGGGAGCTGTTTTTT. The encoded protein is CASRQAKGESGELFF.

In this sample, this clonotype turned up many times. The V call is TRBV12-3 or TRBV12-4, the J call TRBJ1-1; possible D gene TRBD1, 5 bases. The V end lost 6 bases, the J end lost 1 base, and 15 bases lay between the germline ends. The CDR3 totals 15 residues. The CDR3 bases are TGTGCCAGCAGCCTGTGGGACGTACCGAACACTGAAGCTTTCTTT. It specifies CASSLWDVPNTEAFF.

CDR3 DNA: TGTGCCAGCAGCCGAATGACTAGCGTTAAGGACGAGCAGTACTTC. Its translation: CASSRMTSVKDEQYF. This rearrangement joins TRBV3-1 to TRBJ2-7, with TRBD2 matching 8 bases. Germline V lookup: CDR1 LGHDT, CDR2 YNNKEL (reference sequence). Germline trimming cut 4 bases from V and 5 bases from J; bases unmatched to any gene: 10. This CDR3 is 15 amino acids long.

This clonotype was seen many times. The rearrangement uses TRBV7-8 and TRBJ2-2, with no clear D. In germline, CDR1 is SGHVS, CDR2 FQNEAQ. CDR3 length: 14 amino acids. V gave up 4 bases and J gave up 5 bases, with 11 bases separating them. CDR3 bases: TGTGCCAGCAGCTCACCCTTGGGGACCGGGGAGCTGTTTTTT. Translation gives CASSSPLGTGELFF.

This clonotype was detected many times. This chain uses TRBV28 with TRBJ2-3, with D possibly TRBD2 on 7 matching bases. This CDR3 is built from 14 residues. V dropped 10 bases and J dropped 9 bases, with 23 bases sitting between them. The germline V gene encodes CDR1 MDHEN and CDR2 SYDVKM. CDR3 sequence (DNA): TGTGCCATACGGGGGGCCCAGGAAGCTTCGACGCAGTATTTT. It encodes CAIRGAQEASTQYF.

This clonotype has at least ten counts. The chain has TRBV7-9 and TRBJ2-1; TRBD1 matches at 9 bases. The CDR3 consists of 15 residues. After removal of 6 bases from V and 4 bases from J, the junction contained 7 bases not matched to a gene. Germline CDR1 and CDR2: SEHNR and FQNEAQ (reference sequence). The CDR3 region has the DNA TGTGCCAGCAGTTCCCGGGACAGGGTTTACAATGAGCAGTTCTTC. The encoded protein is CASSSRDRVYNEQFF.

This clonotype showed up many times. The gene calls are TRBV18 and TRBJ1-2, with D perhaps matching TRBD1 (5 bases). The germline CDR1 and CDR2 sequences are KGHSH and LQKENI. The V end was cut by 8 bases, the J end by 0 bases, with 16 bases between. The CDR3 totals 15 residues. The CDR3 DNA reads TGTGCCAGCACCGGTACCTGGGGACCTAACTATGGCTACACCTTC. Translated, it gives CASTGTWGPNYGYTF.

This chain uses TRBV20-1 with TRBJ2-7, with D possibly TRBD1 on 5 matching bases. Germline CDR1 and CDR2: DFQATT and SNEGSKA (reference sequence). The CDR3 loop spans 12 amino acids. Between the trimmed V and J ends, which lost 4 bases and 3 bases, there was a span of 10 bases. CDR3: CSATKTDYEQYF. The CDR3 nucleotides read TGCAGTGCTACCAAGACAGACTACGAGCAGTACTTC.

The V and J genes are TRBV11-2 and TRBJ2-7; D could derive from TRBD1 or TRBD2 (5 bases each). This CDR3 has 16 residues. Germline assignment: CDR1 SGHAT and CDR2 FQNNGV. V was trimmed by 4 bases and J by 7 bases, leaving 23 bases between them. CDR3 bases: TGTGCCAGCAGCTCACCGGGACCCACACGTTTGGGGGAGCAGTACTTC. This translates into CASSSPGPTRLGEQYF.

This clonotype was picked up a small number of times. The chain uses TRBV9 and TRBJ1-1; D gene unclear. Germline lookup yields CDR1 SGDLS and CDR2 YYNGEE. The CDR3 loop spans 9 amino acids. The V and J ends lost 7 bases and 6 bases respectively, with 4 bases between them. CDR3 region: CASGAEAFF. Written as DNA, the CDR3 is TGTGCCAGCGGAGCTGAAGCTTTCTTT.

There are many counts of this clonotype. The chain couples TRBV4-2 to TRBJ1-2; possible D gene TRBD1, 6 bases. This CDR3 comprises 13 residues. V dropped 0 bases and J dropped 7 bases, with 9 bases sitting between them. The germline V gene has CDR1 LGHNA and CDR2 YNFKEQ. The CDR3 sequence: CASSQDLGGGYTF. CDR3 DNA sequence: TGTGCCAGCAGCCAAGATTTAGGGGGTGGCTACACCTTC.

The rearrangement uses TRBV4-3 and TRBJ1-1; no definite D call. The CDR3 runs to 12 residues. V was pared by 4 bases and J by 8 bases, with 11 bases between. Germline V CDR1 and CDR2: LGHNA, YSLEER. CDR3 sequence reads: CASSRRAGEAFF. In DNA, the CDR3 is TGCGCCAGCAGCCGGCGGGCCGGGGAAGCTTTCTTT.

This clonotype was counted between two and nine times. CDR3 loop: CASSRVGGGLGYTF. CDR3 coding DNA: TGTGCCAGCAGCCGAGTAGGGGGAGGATTGGGCTACACCTTC. This chain connects TRBV3-1 to TRBJ1-2, with a weak D call TRBD1 (6 bases). Trimming left V 4 bases short and J 8 bases short, with 17 bases between. This CDR3 spans 14 amino acids. Germline values: CDR1 LGHDT, CDR2 YNNKEL (reference sequence).

The rearrangement uses TRBV29-1 and TRBJ1-3; 9 bases are shared with TRBD1. The V and J ends lost 6 bases and 0 bases, in that order; junction bases with no gene match: 9. Germline V gene sequence: CDR1 SQVTM, CDR2 ANQGSEA. This CDR3 is built from 16 residues. This CDR3 reads CSVGDRGISSGNTIYF. The CDR3 DNA sequence: TGCAGCGTGGGAGACAGGGGGATCTCCTCTGGAAACACCATATATTTT.

This clonotype was found many times. The genes are TRBV15 and TRBJ2-2; 7 nucleotides match TRBD2. The CDR3 loop spans 14 amino acids. Looked up from germline, CDR1 is LNHNV and CDR2 is YYDKDF (reference sequence). Trimming at V came to 11 bases and at J to 2 bases, leaving 8 bases not matched to a gene. The CDR3 loop is CAVRRDYNTGELFF. CDR3 nucleotide sequence: TGTGCCGTTAGACGGGACTATAACACCGGGGAGCTGTTTTTT.

This clonotype was seen only a few times. The chain has TRBV9 and TRBJ2-3; D possibly corresponds to TRBD1 (5 bases). Trimming removed 2 bases from V and 5 bases from J, with 18 bases in between. The CDR3 loop spans 16 amino acids. Germline values: CDR1 SGDLS, CDR2 YYNGEE. The CDR3 sequence is CASSVNWGDLGDTQYF. CDR3 sequence (DNA): TGTGCCAGCAGCGTGAATTGGGGCGACCTGGGAGATACGCAGTATTTT.

This clonotype was found many times. The chain joins TRBV20-1 to TRBJ2-7; weak D call: TRBD1 (6 bases). Germline-derived CDR1 and CDR2 are DFQATT and SNEGSKA (reference sequence). V lost 6 bases to trimming and J lost 2 bases, with 14 bases between them. There are 13 residues in the CDR3. CDR3 amino acids: CSAKGTTAYEQYF. Written as DNA, the CDR3 is TGCAGTGCCAAAGGGACAACCGCCTACGAGCAGTACTTC.

This clonotype was found a few times. CDR3 in DNA: TGTGCCAGCAGCTTACAGGAGGGCACCGGGGAGCTGTTTTTT. Its translation is CASSLQEGTGELFF. V usage is TRBV7-3 and J usage is TRBJ2-2, with a weak D call TRBD2 (6 bases). CDR1 SGHTA and CDR2 FQGTGA come from the germline V gene. The CDR3 has 14 amino acids. V lost 2 bases and J lost 4, with 8 bases in between.

In its sample, this clonotype was seen many times. The V and J genes are TRBV5-1 and TRBJ2-5; TRBD2 matches 7 bases. J lost 2 bases, V lost 3 bases, and 1 base had no gene match. This CDR3 has 13 residues. The germline V gene has CDR1 SGHRS and CDR2 YFSETQ. The DNA for the CDR3 is TGCGCCAGCAGCTGGGGGGGACAAGAGACCCAGTACTTC. As protein: CASSWGGQETQYF.

This clonotype was counted between two and nine times. An end of the junction does not agree with germline; a read error may underlie this. J is TRBJ2-7 and V is TRBV7-2; maybe TRBD1 (6 bases). The germline V gene encodes CDR1 SGHTA and CDR2 FQGNSA. This CDR3 region has 13 residues. The CDR3 DNA reads TGTGCCAGCAGCTGGACAGCCTCCAACGAGCAGTACTTC. This encodes CASSWTASNEQYF.

This clonotype has just a few counts. CDR3 sequence reads: CASSRTGQELNSPLHF. CDR3 sequence (DNA): TGTGCCAGCAGTAGAACCGGACAGGAGCTTAATTCACCCCTCCACTTT. The chain recombines TRBV6-6 with TRBJ1-6; 7 nucleotides line up with TRBD1. Germline V gives CDR1 MNHNY, CDR2 SVGAGI (reference sequence). J gave up 6 bases and V 5 bases, and 10 bases lay outside the gene matches. The CDR3 covers 16 residues.

This rearrangement joins TRBV20-1 to TRBJ2-5, with no clear D. The V end lost 4 bases, the J end lost 0 bases, and 0 bases lay between the germline ends. The CDR3 loop spans 10 amino acids. Germline CDR1 DFQATT, CDR2 SNEGSKA (reference sequence). Here the CDR3 reads CSANQETQYF. The CDR3 region has the DNA TGCAGTGCTAACCAAGAGACCCAGTACTTC.

The J gene is TRBJ2-3, the V gene TRBV5-4; 12 bases match TRBD2. The CDR3 loop spans 16 amino acids. Trimming cost V 0 bases and J 10 bases; bases outside gene matches: 9. Germline CDR1 and CDR2: SGHNT and YYREEE (reference sequence). CDR3 in amino acids: CASSLDPSGGVVPQYF. The CDR3 DNA follows: TGTGCCAGCAGCTTGGATCCTAGCGGGGGGGTAGTCCCGCAGTATTTT. The full variable domain, in which reference TRBV5-4 and TRBJ2-3 provide the parts outside the CDR3, is ETGVTQSPTHLIKTRGQQVTLRCSSQSGHNTVSWYQQALGQGPQFIFQYYREEENGRGNFPPRFSGLQFPNYSSELNVNALELDDSALYLCASSLDPSGGVVPQYFGPGTRLTVL.

The chain links TRBV10-3 to TRBJ2-1, with D unclear. V dropped 0 bases and J dropped 1 base, with 7 bases sitting between them. The CDR3 is made up of 15 amino acids. Germline V gene lookup returns CDR1 ENHRY and CDR2 SYGVKD. In DNA, the CDR3 is TGTGCCATCAGTGAGTCGTGGGATTCCTACAATGAGCAGTTCTTC. Translated: CAISESWDSYNEQFF.

The V and J genes are TRBV7-9 and TRBJ1-4; D remains ambiguous. V lost 5 bases and J lost 4, with 11 bases in between. The CDR3 has 14 amino acids. Germline-derived CDR1 and CDR2 are SEHNR and FQNEAQ (reference sequence). The CDR3 region is CASSRGRLNEKLFF. In nucleotides, the CDR3 is TGTGCCAGCAGCCGTGGGAGACTTAATGAAAAACTGTTTTTT.